The 9 T cell receptor beta chains presented below share a single source sample, sequenced in a study of blood T cells in healthy people across ages (dated by TCRdb to about 2015). Receptor amplification or capture employed 5' RACE. The sequencing machine was an Illumina HiSeq 2500. A second roughly 6 to 12 cycle PCR used a sample-barcoded 5' primer and a J-beta primer mix. The raw public reads went through TCRdb reprocessing: fastp at Q25, MiXCR clone calling, in-frame beta chains kept. Every entry covers one CDR3 protein and lists the most common genes and DNA from its rows. The sample records about 780,000 distinct CDR3 sequences, less than 60% of which are singletons. The ten largest account for around 18% of the sample. The sample comprised blood. The receptors were gathered from a man older than 75 in good health.

In this sample, this clonotype turned up a few times. The CDR3 DNA reads as TGCAGTGCTAGAGCCGCAGGGGGGGCATATAGCAATCAGCCCCAGCATTTT. Translated, it gives CSARAAGGAYSNQPQHF. The rearrangement links TRBV20-1 to TRBJ1-5, with 7 nucleotides matching TRBD1. The trim removed 1 base at V and 0 bases at J, leaving 9 bases unmatched. Germline values: CDR1 DFQATT, CDR2 SNEGSKA (reference sequence). This CDR3 is built from 17 residues.

About this clonotype: A much larger clone differs by one base, so this may be a read error. The chain carries TRBV6-6 and TRBJ2-1, with D possibly being TRBD2 (6 bases). The better agreement between TRBJ2-7 and the DNA end casts doubt on the J call. This CDR3 is 15 amino acids long. CDR1 is MNHNY and CDR2 is SVGAGI in the germline V gene (reference sequence). This CDR3 is CASSRGAVSYNEQYF. In nucleotides, the CDR3 is TGTGCCAGCAGTCGCGGGGCAGTCTCCTACAATGAGCAGTACTTC.

This clonotype was counted between two and nine times. This chain uses TRBV20-1 with TRBJ2-3; 8 positions match TRBD1. J was trimmed by 4 bases and V by 0 bases; bases with no gene match: 6. The CDR3 runs to 15 residues. Germline V gene data show CDR1 as DFQATT and CDR2 as SNEGSKA (reference sequence). The CDR3 nucleotides read TGCAGTGCTAGAGATGGACAGGGAGTGGCAGATACGCAGTATTTT. This translates into CSARDGQGVADTQYF.

This chain links TRBV29-1 with TRBJ2-3; perhaps TRBD2 as D (6 bases). CDR3 size: 14 residues. V was cut by 6 bases and J by 6 bases, with 19 bases left in between. Germline assignment: CDR1 SQVTM and CDR2 ANQGSEA. CDR3 in DNA: TGCAGCGTCGCTTGGGACTTCCTGGGGGATACGCAGTATTTT. This sequence encodes CSVAWDFLGDTQYF.

This clonotype has a handful of counts. The rearrangement links TRBV24-1 to TRBJ2-1, with TRBD2 identical over 10 bases. V dropped 9 bases and J dropped 5; count of bases not matched to a gene: 0. The germline V gene has CDR1 KGHDR and CDR2 SFDVKD. The CDR3 loop spans 12 amino acids. The CDR3 DNA sequence: TGTGCCACCGGACTAGCGGACAATGAGCAGTTCTTC. Translated: CATGLADNEQFF.

This clonotype is a singleton in its sample. V is TRBV10-3 and J is TRBJ2-7; weak D call: TRBD1 (5 bases). The last part of the DNA fits TRBJ2-5 better; the J call may be wrong. CDR3 length: 13 amino acids. Germline assignment: CDR1 ENHRY and CDR2 SYGVKD. CDR3 region: CALQAGPEETQYF. The CDR3 region has the DNA TGTGCCCTACAGGCAGGGCCCGAGGAGACCCAGTACTTC.

The chain joins TRBV5-1 to TRBJ2-5; 8 bases agree with TRBD1. This CDR3 is 15 amino acids long. Germline-derived CDR1 and CDR2 are SGHRS and YFSETQ. The J segment lost 2 bases and the V segment lost 0 bases, leaving 3 bases of the junction unmatched. The CDR3: CASSLDRGTQETQYF. Here the CDR3 DNA reads TGCGCCAGCAGCTTGGACAGGGGGACACAAGAGACCCAGTACTTC. Full variable domain (remainder filled in from reference TRBV5-1 and TRBJ2-5): KAGVTQTPRYLIKTRGQQVTLSCSPISGHRSVSWYQQTPGQGLQFLFEYFSETQRNKGNFPGRFSGRQFSNSRSEMNVSTLELGDSALYLCASSLDRGTQETQYFGPGTRLLVL.

This clonotype was observed a handful of times. This rearrangement joins TRBV5-1 to TRBJ2-7, with D tentatively TRBD2 (6 bases). The ends were cut back, 7 bases at V and 3 bases at J, with 17 bases in the middle. CDR1 and CDR2 from the germline V gene are SGHRS and YFSETQ. The CDR3 consists of 14 residues. The CDR3 region has the DNA TGCGCCAGCTCCCTTGGGCCTAGCGTCTACGAGCAGTACTTC. Protein: CASSLGPSVYEQYF.

This clonotype was detected ten times or more. This rearrangement joins TRBV7-2 to TRBJ2-1; tentative D call: TRBD1 (6 bases). The CDR3 is 16 amino acids. V shed 4 bases and J shed 4 bases, with 17 bases lying between them. From germline, CDR1 is SGHTA and CDR2 FQGNSA. Here the CDR3 DNA reads TGTGCCAGCAGCTCCATGCCGACAGGTTCTTACAATGAGCAGTTCTTC. It is translated as CASSSMPTGSYNEQFF.